Below, 23 T cell receptor beta chains from the same sample are listed, as sequenced in a study of cytomegalovirus exposure and HLA in healthy donors. PCR used 60 Vbeta primers and 13 Jbeta primers. The method was immunoSEQ multiplex PCR; TCRdb's version includes in-frame clones alone and lacks a portion of them. Of around 150,000 clones listed, almost 80% are singletons. Material: PBMCs. These TCRs come from a man aged 18 to 29 in good health and CMV-seropositive.

The chain has TRBV4-1 and TRBJ1-2; D ambiguous. The CDR3 contains 13 residues. V dropped 1 base and J dropped 4 bases, with 7 bases sitting between them. The germline CDR1 and CDR2 sequences are MGHRA and YSYEKL. The CDR3 bases are TGCGCCAGCAGCCAAGCAAGCACCTATGGCTACACCTTC. Amino acid sequence: CASSQASTYGYTF.

The chain uses TRBV29-1 and TRBJ2-2, with TRBD2 identical over 9 bases. This CDR3 comprises 17 residues. Germline CDR1 SQVTM, CDR2 ANQGSEA. V was pared by 4 bases and J by 3 bases, with 12 bases of the junction left unmatched. The CDR3 DNA follows: TGCAGCGTTGTTGGCGGGAGGGTGAGGATCCACACCGGGGAGCTGTTTTTT. Translated, it gives CSVVGGRVRIHTGELFF.

The chain couples TRBV7-2 to TRBJ2-3, with a possible D match to TRBD2 (7 bases). There are 15 residues in the CDR3. V was trimmed by 1 base and J by 5 bases, leaving 13 bases between them. Germline assignment: CDR1 SGHTA and CDR2 FQGNSA. CDR3 in DNA: TGTGCCAGCAGCTTAGGTGGGGGGGCTAGAGATACGCAGTATTTT. This gives the protein CASSLGGGARDTQYF.

The J gene is TRBJ2-1, the V gene TRBV27; 7 bases are a match to TRBD1. Germline CDR1 and CDR2: MNHEY and SMNVEV (reference sequence). There are 12 residues in the CDR3. J gave up 8 bases and V 6 bases, and 4 bases lay outside the gene matches. The CDR3 bases are TGTGCCAGCAGCAGGGGGTTCTATGAGCAGTTCTTC. Protein: CASSRGFYEQFF.

The chain couples TRBV11-2 to TRBJ2-7; D is ambiguous. Germline CDR1 SGHAT, CDR2 FQNNGV. The CDR3 length is 11 residues. Trimming took 5 bases from V and 7 from J, leaving 9 bases between them. DNA of the CDR3: TGTGCCAGCAGCGGTGGCCCTGAGCAGTACTTC. This codes for CASSGGPEQYF.

V is TRBV9 and J is TRBJ2-3; weak D call: TRBD2 (7 bases). The germline CDR1 and CDR2 sequences are SGDLS and YYNGEE. Trimming removed 4 bases from V and 4 bases from J, with 19 bases in between. This CDR3 region has 16 residues. This CDR3 is CASSSGGGVVADTQYF. In DNA form, the CDR3 reads TGTGCCAGCAGCTCAGGAGGGGGGGTTGTAGCAGATACGCAGTATTTT.

The V gene is TRBV7-8, the J gene TRBJ1-1; maybe TRBD1 (6 bases). Trimming took 6 bases from V and 1 from J, leaving 12 bases between them. This CDR3 is 14 amino acids long. Germline V CDR1 and CDR2: SGHVS, FQNEAQ. CDR3 nucleotides: TGTGCCAGCAGGGAACCAGGGGAGAACACTGAAGCTTTCTTT. This codes for CASREPGENTEAFF.

The genes are TRBV4-2 and TRBJ2-3, with 8 bases fitting TRBD2. The length of the CDR3 is 15 residues. Per germline, CDR1 LGHNA and CDR2 YNFKEQ. Unmatched junction bases numbered 3, after V lost 0 bases and J lost 4 bases. CDR3 nucleotides: TGTGCCAGCAGCCAAGATCGGGGGGGCGCAGATACGCAGTATTTT. This encodes CASSQDRGGADTQYF.

The CDR3 region is CASRPLNTGELFF. Written as DNA, the CDR3 is TGTGCCAGCAGGCCACTAAACACCGGGGAGCTGTTTTTT. J is TRBJ2-2 and V is TRBV28, with D unresolved. V was shortened by 6 bases and J by 2 bases, with 7 bases between the two germline ends. The length of the CDR3 is 13 residues. Per germline, CDR1 MDHEN and CDR2 SYDVKM.

The V call is TRBV5-1, the J call TRBJ2-3; 9 bases match TRBD2. The CDR3 contains 18 residues. Germline V gene sequence: CDR1 SGHRS, CDR2 YFSETQ. Trimming at V came to 4 bases and at J to 3 bases, leaving 15 bases not matched to a gene. CDR3 nucleotides: TGCGCCAGCAGCCTGATCCGGGGACTAGCTTCCGGTACAGATACGCAGTATTTT. This encodes CASSLIRGLASGTDTQYF. Looking up the rest from reference TRBV5-1 and TRBJ2-3 gives the full variable domain: KAGVTQTPRYLIKTRGQQVTLSCSPISGHRSVSWYQQTPGQGLQFLFEYFSETQRNKGNFPGRFSGRQFSNSRSEMNVSTLELGDSALYLCASSLIRGLASGTDTQYFGPGTRLTVL.

The chain employs TRBV27 and TRBJ1-1; possibly TRBD1 for D (5 bases). The CDR3 loop spans 15 amino acids. From germline, CDR1 is MNHEY and CDR2 SMNVEV (reference sequence). V was pared by 5 bases and J by 1 base, with 14 bases between. CDR3 bases: TGTGCCAGCAGTCTCGACAGAGCGCAGAACACTGAAGCTTTCTTT. It is translated as CASSLDRAQNTEAFF.

This clone was recorded a few times. The chain couples TRBV11-1 to TRBJ1-1; 7 bases are a match to TRBD1. The trim removed 5 bases at V and 8 bases at J, leaving 5 bases unmatched. Germline V gives CDR1 SGHAT, CDR2 FQDESV (reference sequence). CDR3 length: 12 residues. CDR3 residues: CASSQRDSEAFF. DNA for the CDR3: TGTGCCAGCAGCCAAAGGGACAGCGAAGCTTTCTTT.

The chain recombines TRBV28 with TRBJ2-1, with 8 bases matching TRBD2. CDR3 size: 15 residues. The V gene end was trimmed by 8 bases and the J gene end by 10 bases; junction bases not matched to a gene: 16. Germline V lookup: CDR1 MDHEN, CDR2 SYDVKM. The CDR3 DNA reads as TGTGCCAGCTACAGCGGGGGCGGGAGGCGGAAGGAGCAGTTCTTC. This codes for CASYSGGGRRKEQFF.

This clone was detected only a few times. The chain joins TRBV29-1 to TRBJ2-1, with D maybe TRBD1 (7 bases). Germline V gene data show CDR1 as SQVTM and CDR2 as ANQGSEA. The CDR3 totals 15 residues. V gave up 5 bases and J gave up 2 bases, with 16 bases separating them. CDR3: CSVLRGRGAYNEQFF. The CDR3, as DNA: TGCAGCGTTTTGAGGGGGCGCGGGGCCTACAATGAGCAGTTCTTC.

The chain recombines TRBV15 with TRBJ2-3; 7 bases agree with TRBD1. Germline CDR1 LNHNV, CDR2 YYDKDF (reference sequence). The length of the CDR3 is 16 residues. Unmatched junction bases numbered 12, after V lost 4 bases and J lost 5 bases. In nucleotides, the CDR3 is TGTGCCACCAGCACCGGGACAGTTCGTATCGTAGATACGCAGTATTTT. This translates into CATSTGTVRIVDTQYF. Together with reference TRBV15 and TRBJ2-3, the CDR3 gives the full variable domain: DAMVIQNPRYQVTQFGKPVTLSCSQTLNHNVMYWYQQKSSQAPKLLFHYYDKDFNNEADTPDNFQSRRPNTSFCFLDIRSPGLGDTAMYLCATSTGTVRIVDTQYFGPGTRLTVL.

This clone has more than one count but fewer than ten. V gene TRBV19 combines with J gene TRBJ2-7, with D maybe TRBD1 (6 bases). Germline CDR1 is LNHDA and CDR2 is SQIVND (reference sequence). The ends were cut back, 6 bases at V and 1 base at J, with 13 bases in the middle. The CDR3 totals 14 residues. The CDR3 reads CASSPRGYSYEQYF. The CDR3 nucleotides read TGTGCCAGTAGCCCCAGGGGCTATTCCTACGAGCAGTACTTC.

This chain's CDR3 is CASSLLVGGSYEQYF. CDR3 nucleotides: TGCGCCAGCAGCTTACTAGTGGGGGGATCCTACGAGCAGTACTTC. The chain joins TRBV5-1 to TRBJ2-7, with D tentatively TRBD2 (6 bases). Per the germline V gene, CDR1 is SGHRS and CDR2 is YFSETQ. V lost 2 bases, J lost 1 base, and 13 bases lay in between. CDR3 size: 15 residues.

V and J are TRBV27 and TRBJ2-1, with D uncertain. Deletions cut 1 base from V and 7 bases from J, with 5 bases between. CDR3 length: 12 amino acids. CDR1 is MNHEY and CDR2 is SMNVEV in the germline V gene (reference sequence). The CDR3 is CASSLFGNEQFF. The CDR3 nucleotides read TGTGCCAGCAGTTTATTCGGGAATGAGCAGTTCTTC.

V is TRBV28 and J is TRBJ2-7, with 12 positions matching TRBD2. This CDR3 has 16 amino acids. Looked up from germline, CDR1 is MDHEN and CDR2 is SYDVKM. J was trimmed by 2 bases and V by 1 base; bases with no gene match: 3. The CDR3 sequence: CASSLSASGRAYEQYF. DNA for the CDR3: TGTGCCAGCAGTTTATCTGCTAGCGGGAGGGCCTACGAGCAGTACTTC.

The genes are TRBV27 and TRBJ1-5; 9 bases fit TRBD1. This CDR3 region has 14 residues. V dropped 2 bases and J dropped 5; count of bases not matched to a gene: 1. Germline V gives CDR1 MNHEY, CDR2 SMNVEV (reference sequence). In DNA form, the CDR3 reads TGTGCCAGCAGTTTAACAGGGGGCGATCAGCCCCAGCATTTT. This encodes CASSLTGGDQPQHF.

The V gene is TRBV11-2, the J gene TRBJ2-5, with TRBD1 identical over 7 bases. There are 16 residues in the CDR3. The junction had 11 bases not matched to a gene; V was cut back by 5 bases and J by 2 bases. Germline CDR1 reads SGHAT; CDR2 reads FQNNGV. For the CDR3, the DNA is TGTGCCAGCAGCGTAATACTGGGACAGCCACAAGAGACCCAGTACTTC. It is translated as CASSVILGQPQETQYF.

The J gene is TRBJ1-3, the V gene TRBV19, with 9 bases that match TRBD1. This CDR3 has 14 residues. Germline CDR1 and CDR2: LNHDA and SQIVND (reference sequence). V trimming: 3 bases; J trimming: 8 bases; junction bases outside the gene matches: 5. The DNA for the CDR3 is TGTGCCAGTAGTATGCGGGACAGGGAGTACACCATATATTTT. The encoded protein is CASSMRDREYTIYF.

The rearrangement joins TRBV15 to TRBJ2-3; the match to TRBD2 covers 11 bases. The CDR3 consists of 16 residues. Germline V CDR1 and CDR2: LNHNV, YYDKDF (reference sequence). J was trimmed by 0 bases and V by 5 bases; bases with no gene match: 4. The CDR3 bases are TGTGCCACCAGCGGGCGGACTAGCGGGAGCACAGATACGCAGTATTTT. It specifies CATSGRTSGSTDTQYF.